The following is a TCR beta chain sequence with its context. No antigen is known for it. The sample belongs to a study of beta chain features in type 1 diabetes. Germline CDR1 reads SGHTA; CDR2 reads FQGNSA. The CDR3 covers 15 residues. The J segment lost 3 bases and the V segment lost 5 bases, leaving 10 bases of the junction unmatched. Study outcomes and limitations: People with Type 1 diabetes carried modestly yet significantly shorter TCRB CDR3s in all four CD4+ subsets. The similarity of naive, central memory and Treg TCRB repertoires appeared greater among patients than among healthy donors.

Reverse transcribing all isolated RNA meant expressed TCRB transcripts were sequenced. An average approximately 4 million reads came from naive, central memory and regulatory T cell samples. Sequencing used immunoSEQ multiplex PCR; TCRdb keeps in-frame clones, though not all of them. Of approximately 140,000 clones in the sample, roughly 53% were seen once. The genes are TRBV7-2 and TRBJ2-7; the match to TRBD1 covers 7 bases. The source is a man younger than 30 in good health. Sequenced input: Tregs from blood. CDR3 sequence reads: CASSRQGMGFYEQYF. The CDR3 DNA sequence: TGTGCCAGCAGCAGACAGGGTATGGGTTTCTACGAGCAGTACTTC.